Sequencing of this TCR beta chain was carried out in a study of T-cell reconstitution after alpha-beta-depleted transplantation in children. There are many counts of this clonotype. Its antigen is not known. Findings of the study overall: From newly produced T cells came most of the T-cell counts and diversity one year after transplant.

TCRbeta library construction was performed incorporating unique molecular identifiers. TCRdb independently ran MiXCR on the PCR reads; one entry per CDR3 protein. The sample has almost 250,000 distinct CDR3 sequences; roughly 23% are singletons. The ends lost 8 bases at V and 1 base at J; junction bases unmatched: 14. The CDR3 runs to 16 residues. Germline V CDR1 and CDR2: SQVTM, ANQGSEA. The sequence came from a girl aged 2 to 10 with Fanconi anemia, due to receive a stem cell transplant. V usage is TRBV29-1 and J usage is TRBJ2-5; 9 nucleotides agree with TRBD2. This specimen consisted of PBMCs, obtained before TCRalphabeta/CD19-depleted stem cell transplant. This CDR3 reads CSTSGTSRGSQETQYF. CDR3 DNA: TGCAGCACCTCCGGGACTAGCAGAGGGTCCCAAGAGACCCAGTACTTC.